This paragraph covers one T cell receptor (beta chain) sequence. As handled by the study authors: Amplification with reference gene primers provided the estimates of nucleated cell counts. Profiled with immunoSEQ multiplex PCR; TCRdb holds only in-frame clones, not every one. V and J calls and clone size are as listed in that table; D and trimming were resolved from the DNA. The table has under 150,000 clones, around 83% seen once; the top ten hold 5.5%. Germline V CDR1 and CDR2: MNHEY, SMNVEV (reference sequence). Trimming removed 3 bases at V and 2 bases at J, with 16 bases between. The CDR3 loop spans 16 amino acids. This specimen comes from a study of blood T cell repertoires in COVID-19. Study as a whole: Sites across the United States, Italy and Spain contributed samples from acute and convalescent COVID-19.

The chain combines TRBV27 with TRBJ1-2; D might be TRBD1 (6 bases). What was sequenced was peripheral blood. The clonotype was recovered from a woman between 55 and 75 years old with COVID-19, enrolled during active disease. The CDR3 sequence: CASSFKFGGGNYGYTF. The DNA for the CDR3 is TGTGCCAGCAGTTTTAAGTTTGGGGGGGGCAACTATGGCTACACCTTC.